This T cell receptor (beta chain) was sequenced during a study of post-analysis software for immune sequencing data. Notes on the study in general: Same-batch preparations were strongly co-clustered by F measure. Relative to controls, patients with multiple sclerosis showed significantly lower normalized Chao1 diversity. Higher frequency in patients than in controls was seen for about five TRBV segments, with TRBV5-6, TRBV5-1 and TRBV20-1 among them.

In germline, CDR1 is DFQATT, CDR2 SNEGSKA (reference sequence). Trimming at V came to 4 bases and at J to 3 bases, leaving 4 bases not matched to a gene. The CDR3 runs to 14 residues. A word on this clonotype: Its antigen remains unknown.

TCR beta cDNA libraries included unique molecular identifiers. A population of 1 to 10 million T cells gave rise to around 530,000 cDNA molecules. In TCRdb, the PCR reads were re-called with MiXCR into one record per CDR3 protein. Of around 200,000 distinct CDR3 sequences in the sample, approximately 29% were seen once. The clonotype was recovered from a girl under 18 with multiple sclerosis. The sample consisted of blood. The rearrangement uses TRBV20-1 and TRBJ1-5, with 9 bases matching TRBD1. The CDR3 DNA follows: TGCAGTGCTAAAACAGGGGGCCCCAATCAGCCCCAGCATTTT. This encodes CSAKTGGPNQPQHF.